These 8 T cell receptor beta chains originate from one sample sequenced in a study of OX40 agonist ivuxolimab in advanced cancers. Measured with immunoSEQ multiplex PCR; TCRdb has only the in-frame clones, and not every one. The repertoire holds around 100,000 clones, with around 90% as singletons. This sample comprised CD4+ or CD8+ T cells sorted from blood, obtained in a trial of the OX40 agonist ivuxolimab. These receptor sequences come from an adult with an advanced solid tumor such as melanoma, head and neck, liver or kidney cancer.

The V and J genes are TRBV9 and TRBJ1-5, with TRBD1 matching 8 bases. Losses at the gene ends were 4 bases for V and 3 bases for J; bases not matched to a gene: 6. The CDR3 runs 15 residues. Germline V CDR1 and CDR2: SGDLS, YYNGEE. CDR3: CASSPLGQVNQPQHF. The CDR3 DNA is TGTGCCAGCAGCCCGTTGGGACAGGTCAATCAGCCCCAGCATTTT.

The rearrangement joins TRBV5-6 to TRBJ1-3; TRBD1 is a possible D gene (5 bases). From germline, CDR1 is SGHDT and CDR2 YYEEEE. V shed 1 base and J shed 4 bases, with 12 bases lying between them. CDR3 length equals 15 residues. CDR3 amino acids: CASSLRGRSGNTIYF. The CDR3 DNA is TGTGCCAGCAGCTTGAGGGGCCGTTCGGGAAACACCATATATTTT.

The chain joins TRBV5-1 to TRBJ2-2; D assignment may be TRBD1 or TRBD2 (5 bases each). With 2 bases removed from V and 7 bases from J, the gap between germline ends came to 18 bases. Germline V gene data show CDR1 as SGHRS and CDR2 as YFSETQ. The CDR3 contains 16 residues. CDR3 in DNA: TGCGCCAGCAGCTTCAGGATCGGGACCCCCGGCGGGGAGCTGTTTTTT. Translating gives CASSFRIGTPGGELFF.

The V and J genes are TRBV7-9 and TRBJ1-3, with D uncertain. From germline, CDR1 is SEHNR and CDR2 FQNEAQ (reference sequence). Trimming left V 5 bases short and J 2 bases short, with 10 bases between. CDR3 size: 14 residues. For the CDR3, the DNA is TGTGCCAGCAGCCAAGAAGGGCCTGGAAACACCATATATTTT. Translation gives CASSQEGPGNTIYF.

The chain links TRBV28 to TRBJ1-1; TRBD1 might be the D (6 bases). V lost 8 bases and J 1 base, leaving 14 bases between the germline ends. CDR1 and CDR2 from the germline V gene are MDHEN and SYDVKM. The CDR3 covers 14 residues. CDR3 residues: CASPPGVGNTEAFF. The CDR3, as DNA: TGTGCCAGCCCTCCAGGGGTTGGGAACACTGAAGCTTTCTTT.

For the CDR3, the DNA is TGTGCCAGCAGCTCCCCTGGACAGGGGCGAAACTCACCCCTTCGAGCTTTCTTT. It translates to CASSSPGQGRNSPLRAFF. The chain recombines TRBV7-6 with TRBJ1-1; 9 positions match TRBD1. Germline trimming cut 4 bases from V and 10 bases from J; bases unmatched to any gene: 22. This CDR3 comprises 18 residues. The germline V gene encodes CDR1 SGHVS and CDR2 FNYEAQ. The whole variable domain, remainder taken from reference TRBV7-6 and TRBJ1-1, is GAGVSQSPRYKVTKRGQDVALRCDPISGHVSLYWYRQALGQGPEFLTYFNYEAQQDKSGLPNDRFSAERPEGSISTLTIQRTEQRDSAMYRCASSSPGQGRNSPLRAFFGQGTRLTVV.

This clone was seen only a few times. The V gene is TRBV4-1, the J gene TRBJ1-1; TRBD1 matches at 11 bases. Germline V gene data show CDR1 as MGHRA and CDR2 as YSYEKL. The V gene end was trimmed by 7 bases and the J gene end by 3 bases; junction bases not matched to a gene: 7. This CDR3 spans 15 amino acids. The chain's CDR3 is CASTKEGQGDTEAFF. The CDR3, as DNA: TGCGCCAGCACCAAGGAGGGACAGGGGGACACTGAAGCTTTCTTT.

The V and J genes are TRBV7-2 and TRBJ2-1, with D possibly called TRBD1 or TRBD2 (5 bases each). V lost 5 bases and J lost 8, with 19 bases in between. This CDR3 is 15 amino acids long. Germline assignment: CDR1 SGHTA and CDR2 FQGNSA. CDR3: CASSEPGRVMDEQFF. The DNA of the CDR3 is TGTGCCAGCAGCGAACCGGGGCGCGTTATGGATGAGCAGTTCTTC.